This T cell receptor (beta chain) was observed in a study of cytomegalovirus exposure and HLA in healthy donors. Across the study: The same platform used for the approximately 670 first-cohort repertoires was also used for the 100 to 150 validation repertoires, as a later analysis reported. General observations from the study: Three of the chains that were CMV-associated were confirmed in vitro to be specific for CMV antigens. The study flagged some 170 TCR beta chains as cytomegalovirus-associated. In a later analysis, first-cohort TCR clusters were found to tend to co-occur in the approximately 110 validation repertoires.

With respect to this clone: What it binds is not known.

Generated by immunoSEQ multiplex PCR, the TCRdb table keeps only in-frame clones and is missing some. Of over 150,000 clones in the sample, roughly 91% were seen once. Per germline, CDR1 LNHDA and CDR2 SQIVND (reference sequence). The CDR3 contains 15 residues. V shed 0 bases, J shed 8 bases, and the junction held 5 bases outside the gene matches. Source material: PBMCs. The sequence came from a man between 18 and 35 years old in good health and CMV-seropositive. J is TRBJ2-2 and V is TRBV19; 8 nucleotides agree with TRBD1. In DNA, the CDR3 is TGTGCCAGTAGTATAGACGGGACAGGTAGAGGGGAGCTGTTTTTT. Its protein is CASSIDGTGRGELFF.